These 25 T cell receptor beta chains originate from one sample sequenced in a study of T cells in Graves' hyperthyroidism and ophthalmopathy. Template material for amplifying TCR beta CDR3 regions consisted of RNA transcripts. With the HTBI primer set, the TCR CDR3 went through a first round of RT-PCR. TCRdb processed the multiplex PCR reads anew with MiXCR; each CDR3 protein has one entry. The data contain around 520,000 distinct CDR3 sequences, roughly 14% of them seen just once; the ten biggest clones take up over 15%. The sample consisted of blood. The origin of the receptors is a woman aged 18-29 years with Graves' hyperthyroidism.

This clonotype appeared many times. The rearrangement links TRBV6-1 to TRBJ2-7; TRBD2 is a possible D gene (7 bases). This CDR3 spans 15 amino acids. In germline, CDR1 is MNHNS, CDR2 SASEGT. V was cut by 6 bases and J by 3 bases, with 18 bases left in between. CDR3 DNA: TGTGCCAGCAGGAAGGGGGTGGGGGGGTACTACGAGCAGTACGTC. Translated: CASRKGVGGYYEQYV.

Ten or more counts support this clonotype. The gene calls are TRBV27 and TRBJ2-1; TRBD2 agrees at 8 bases. Looked up from germline, CDR1 is MNHEY and CDR2 is SMNVEV (reference sequence). CDR3 length equals 16 residues. With V trimmed by 5 bases and J by 6 bases, 12 bases remained unmatched. The DNA of the CDR3 is TGTGCCAGCAGTCCCGGACTAGCTACGAGGGTCAATGAGCAGTTCTTC. Protein: CASSPGLATRVNEQFF.

This clonotype was found many times. The chain combines TRBV13 with TRBJ2-1; 13 bases align to TRBD2. This CDR3 is 18 amino acids long. Germline assignment: CDR1 PRHDT and CDR2 FYEKMQ (reference sequence). V dropped 5 bases and J dropped 2; count of bases not matched to a gene: 9. Written as DNA, the CDR3 is TGTGCCAGCAGCCCCCGGACTAGCGGGAGAGGAACCTACAATGAGCAGTTCTTC. Amino acids: CASSPRTSGRGTYNEQFF.

The V call is TRBV29-1, the J call TRBJ2-1, with D possibly called TRBD1 or TRBD2 (7 bases each). Deletions cut 3 bases from V and 9 bases from J, with 12 bases between. This CDR3 contains 12 residues. Germline V CDR1 and CDR2: SQVTM, ANQGSEA. The CDR3 nucleotides are TGCAGCGTTGAGCCAGGGGGGGGTGAGCAGTTCTTC. Protein: CSVEPGGGEQFF.

This clonotype was seen only a few times. The gene calls are TRBV27 and TRBJ1-5; 9 bases are shared with TRBD1. Germline lookup yields CDR1 MNHEY and CDR2 SMNVEV (reference sequence). This CDR3 has 17 residues. V trimming: 1 base; J trimming: 6 bases; junction bases outside the gene matches: 10. CDR3 sequence reads: CASSLYATGGGGQPQHF. Here the CDR3 DNA reads TGTGCCAGCAGTTTATATGCGACAGGGGGAGGGGGTCAGCCCCAGCATTTT.

This clonotype has at least ten counts. The rearrangement joins TRBV2 to TRBJ2-1; D uncertain. Per germline, CDR1 SNHLY and CDR2 FYNNEI. The CDR3 covers 14 residues. V lost 2 bases, J lost 2 bases, and 7 bases lay in between. The CDR3 coding sequence is TGTGCCAGCAGTGAAAAAACACCCTACAATGAGCAGTTCTTC. Translated, it gives CASSEKTPYNEQFF.

The CDR3 protein is CASAEGNTEAFF. The CDR3 nucleotides read TGTGCCAGCGCAGAGGGGAACACTGAAGCTTTCTTT. The chain links TRBV2 to TRBJ1-1; the D is unclear. This CDR3 spans 12 amino acids. Germline V gene data show CDR1 as SNHLY and CDR2 as FYNNEI. Trimming stripped 8 bases from V and 1 base from J, with 8 bases between.

This clonotype was seen a handful of times. Germline and junction disagree at one end, which may indicate a read error. The V call is TRBV5-1, the J call TRBJ2-3; 8 nucleotides match TRBD2. The CDR3 totals 14 residues. In germline, CDR1 is SGHRS, CDR2 YFSETQ. The CDR3 bases are TGCGTCAGCAGCTTGGAGCGGGAGACAGATACGCAGTATTTT. Amino acids: CVSSLERETDTQYF. The full variable domain, rest sourced from reference TRBV5-1 and TRBJ2-3, is KAGVTQTPRYLIKTRGQQVTLSCSPISGHRSVSWYQQTPGQGLQFLFEYFSETQRNKGNFPGRFSGRQFSNSRSEMNVSTLELGDSALYLCVSSLERETDTQYFGPGTRLTVL.

V gene TRBV5-5 combines with J gene TRBJ1-4; D remains ambiguous. Germline V gene data show CDR1 as SGHKS and CDR2 as YYEKEE (reference sequence). Trimming took off 5 bases at V and 0 bases at J, with 17 bases between the two ends. This CDR3 is 17 amino acids long. The CDR3 DNA reads as TGTGCCAGCAGTCACCCGGGAGGCTACACAACTAATGAAAAACTGTTTTTT. Residues: CASSHPGGYTTNEKLFF. The full variable domain, its missing parts supplied by reference TRBV5-5 and TRBJ1-4, is DAGVTQSPTHLIKTRGQQVTLRCSPISGHKSVSWYQQVLGQGPQFIFQYYEKEERGRGNFPDRFSARQFPNYSSELNVNALLLGDSALYLCASSHPGGYTTNEKLFFGSGTQLSVL.

Of note for this clonotype: A much larger clone lies one base from this, so it may be a read error. This chain uses TRBV7-9 with TRBJ2-1; 8 positions agree with TRBD2. Germline loops: CDR1 SEHNR, CDR2 FQNEAQ (reference sequence). The CDR3 length is 20 residues. The CDR3 coding sequence is TGTGCCGGCAGCTTAGGTCTGGGGTCCGTAACTAGCGGAGGTAGACGTGAGCAGTTCTTC. Its translation is CAGSLGLGSVTSGGRREQFF. Full variable domain (outside the CDR3, taken from reference TRBV7-9 and TRBJ2-1): DTGVSQNPRHKITKRGQNVTFRCDPISEHNRLYWYRQTLGQGPEFLTYFQNEAQLEKSRLLSDRFSAERPKGSFSTLEIQRTEQGDSAMYLCAGSLGLGSVTSGGRREQFFGPGTRLTVL.

This clonotype occurred many times. The chain has TRBV14 and TRBJ1-6; D is perhaps TRBD1 (5 bases). In germline, CDR1 is SGHDN, CDR2 FVKESK. This CDR3 region has 16 residues. Trimming shortened V by 6 bases and J by 7 bases, and 19 bases separated the two germline ends. CDR3 region: CASSRTDQGWNSPLHF. The CDR3 DNA is TGTGCCAGCAGTAGGACGGACCAGGGATGGAATTCACCCCTCCACTTT. Full variable domain (missing parts from reference TRBV14 and TRBJ1-6): EAGVTQFPSHSVIEKGQTVTLRCDPISGHDNLYWYRRVMGKEIKFLLHFVKESKQDESGMPNNRFLAERTGGTYSTLKVQPAELEDSGVYFCASSRTDQGWNSPLHFGNGTRLTVT.

Note on this clonotype: One end of the junction is discordant with germline, which a read error may explain. The CDR3 here is CASSPAWFQGVSFEQYF. CDR3 bases: TGTGCCAGCAGTCCTGCGTGGTTTCAGGGGGTTTCCTTCGAGCAGTACTTC. The genes are TRBV28 and TRBJ2-7; TRBD1 matches at 7 bases. CDR1 and CDR2 from the germline V gene are MDHEN and SYDVKM. This CDR3 spans 17 amino acids.

The CDR3 spells CSASPQGDYEQYV. CDR3 sequence (DNA): TGCAGTGCTAGTCCGCAGGGCGACTACGAGCAGTACGTC. This sequence joins TRBV20-1 and TRBJ2-7; TRBD1 is a possible D gene (5 bases). CDR3 length: 13 residues. V was trimmed by 3 bases and J by 3 bases, leaving 12 bases between them. Per the germline V gene, CDR1 is DFQATT and CDR2 is SNEGSKA (reference sequence).

This clonotype occurred many times. The chain uses TRBV2 and TRBJ2-3, with a possible D match to TRBD2 (5 bases). The CDR3 loop spans 14 amino acids. In germline, CDR1 is SNHLY, CDR2 FYNNEI. V shed 9 bases and J shed 1 base, with 14 bases lying between them. CDR3 nucleotide sequence: TGTGCCAGTCGGACTCGGACGGGCACAGATACGCAGTATTTT. Its protein is CASRTRTGTDTQYF.

This clonotype was seen a few times. The chain joins TRBV13 to TRBJ2-1; D remains unclear. The V end was cut by 1 base, the J end by 10 bases, with 5 bases between. This CDR3 has 11 amino acids. Germline V gives CDR1 PRHDT, CDR2 FYEKMQ (reference sequence). The CDR3: CASSLDGEQFF. The CDR3 DNA follows: TGTGCCAGCAGCTTAGACGGCGAGCAGTTCTTC. The whole variable domain, filled in from reference TRBV13 and TRBJ2-1, reads AAGVIQSPRHLIKEKRETATLKCYPIPRHDTVYWYQQGPGQDPQFLISFYEKMQSDKGSIPDRFSAQQFSDYHSELNMSSLELGDSALYFCASSLDGEQFFGPGTRLTVL.

This clonotype was seen ten or more times. The rearrangement uses TRBV2 and TRBJ2-7; D is uncertain. This CDR3 is 13 amino acids long. The germline V and J ends were trimmed by 5 bases and 3 bases, with 11 bases remaining between them. Looked up from germline, CDR1 is SNHLY and CDR2 is FYNNEI. The CDR3 DNA follows: TGTGCCAGCAGTAACCCGGAACTCTACGAGCAGTACGTC. Encoded protein: CASSNPELYEQYV.

This chain connects TRBV11-2 to TRBJ2-3, with 7 bases that match TRBD2. V trimming: 0 bases; J trimming: 2 bases; junction bases outside the gene matches: 2. The CDR3 is made up of 15 amino acids. CDR1 and CDR2 (germline): SGHAT, FQNNGV. The CDR3 loop is CASSLEGGDTDTQYF. Written as DNA, the CDR3 is TGTGCCAGCAGCTTAGAGGGGGGGGACACAGATACGCAGTATTTT.

This rearrangement joins TRBV7-2 to TRBJ1-2; 7 bases align to TRBD1. The germline V gene has CDR1 SGHTA and CDR2 FQGNSA. CDR3 length: 16 residues. After removal of 3 bases from V and 3 bases from J, the junction contained 10 bases not matched to a gene. The CDR3 region has the DNA TGTGCCAGCAGCTTGACTAGGGACAGCCTGGACTATGGCTACACCTTC. It translates to CASSLTRDSLDYGYTF.

This clonotype was picked up a small number of times. The CDR3 coding sequence is TGTGCCACCAGTGAGGGGAGCGGGAGGGAGCAGTTCTTC. Amino acid sequence: CATSEGSGREQFF. The chain couples TRBV24-1 to TRBJ2-1; TRBD2 matches at 9 bases. V lost 4 bases and J lost 10; bases outside the gene matches: 4. The CDR3 consists of 13 residues. CDR1 is KGHDR, CDR2 SFDVKD, per germline.

V and J are TRBV4-2 and TRBJ2-3, with 10 bases fitting TRBD2. The CDR3 totals 16 residues. Germline V gives CDR1 LGHNA, CDR2 YNFKEQ. J was trimmed by 4 bases and V by 2 bases; bases with no gene match: 6. The CDR3 nucleotides are TGTGCCAGCAGCCAACCTAGCGGGAGTCGGTCAGATACGCAGTATTTT. As protein: CASSQPSGSRSDTQYF.

This clonotype was observed at least ten times. This chain uses TRBV6-2 or TRBV6-3 with TRBJ1-3; no firm D call. Germline CDR1 reads MNHEY; CDR2 reads SVGEGT. With 5 bases removed from V and 0 bases from J, the gap between germline ends came to 17 bases. The CDR3 totals 17 residues. The CDR3 nucleotides are TGTGCCAGCAGTGCACCGGTGGCGATCCGCTCTGGAAACACCATATATTTT. Translated: CASSAPVAIRSGNTIYF.

This clonotype came up many times. The chain combines TRBV19 with TRBJ2-5; 7 bases are a match to TRBD1. Losses at the gene ends were 5 bases for V and 2 bases for J; bases not matched to a gene: 14. Germline V gives CDR1 LNHDA, CDR2 SQIVND (reference sequence). This CDR3 region has 17 residues. The CDR3 region has the DNA TGTGCCAGTAGTGGACGGACAGGCCCGACTCGTCAAGAGACCCAGTACTTC. This translates into CASSGRTGPTRQETQYF.

This clonotype was seen repeatedly, ten times or more. V usage is TRBV27 and J usage is TRBJ2-7; D is perhaps TRBD1 or TRBD2 (6 bases each). The germline V gene has CDR1 MNHEY and CDR2 SMNVEV (reference sequence). CDR3 size: 12 residues. V lost 8 bases, J lost 3 bases, and 11 bases lay in between. The CDR3 loop reads CASRGTYYEQYF. Written as DNA, the CDR3 is TGTGCCAGCCGGGGGACATACTACGAGCAGTACTTC.

This clonotype was detected only a few times. At one end, the junction sequence differs from germline, possibly due to a read error. This chain uses TRBV19 with TRBJ1-6; D call uncertain. Looked up from germline, CDR1 is LNHDA and CDR2 is SQIVND (reference sequence). CDR3 length: 11 residues. The CDR3 nucleotides read TGTGCCAGTAGCATAGGAGGCCCCCTCCACTTT. Its protein is CASSIGGPLHF.

Turning to this clonotype: A much larger clone lies one base from this, so it may be a read error. The chain is built from TRBV14 and TRBJ2-3; a possible D gene is TRBD2 (6 bases). V lost 8 bases and J lost 2, with 11 bases in between. This CDR3 is built from 13 residues. CDR1 is SGHDN, CDR2 FVKESK, per germline. This chain's CDR3 is CASQRVDTDTQYF. The CDR3 coding sequence is TGTGCCAGCCAGCGGGTGGACACAGATACGCAGTATTTT.